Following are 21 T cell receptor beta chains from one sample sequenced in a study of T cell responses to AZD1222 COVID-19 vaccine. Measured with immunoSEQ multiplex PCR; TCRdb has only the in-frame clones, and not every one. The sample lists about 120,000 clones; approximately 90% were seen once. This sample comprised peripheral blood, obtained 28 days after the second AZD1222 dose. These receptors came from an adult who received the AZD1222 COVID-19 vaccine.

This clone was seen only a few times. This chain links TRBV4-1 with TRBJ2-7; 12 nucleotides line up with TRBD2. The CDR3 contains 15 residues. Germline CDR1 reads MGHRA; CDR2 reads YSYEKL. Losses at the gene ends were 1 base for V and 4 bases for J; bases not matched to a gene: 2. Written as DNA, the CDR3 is TGCGCCAGCAGCCAAGTGCTAGCGGGAGGGTACGAGCAGTACTTC. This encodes CASSQVLAGGYEQYF.

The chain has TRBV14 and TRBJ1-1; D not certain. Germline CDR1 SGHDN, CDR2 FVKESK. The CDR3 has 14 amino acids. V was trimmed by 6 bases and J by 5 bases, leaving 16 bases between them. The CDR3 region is CASSSRLERTEAFF. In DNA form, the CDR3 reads TGTGCCAGCAGTTCACGACTGGAGAGGACTGAAGCTTTCTTT. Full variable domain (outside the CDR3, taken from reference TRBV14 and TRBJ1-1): EAGVTQFPSHSVIEKGQTVTLRCDPISGHDNLYWYRRVMGKEIKFLLHFVKESKQDESGMPNNRFLAERTGGTYSTLKVQPAELEDSGVYFCASSSRLERTEAFFGQGTRLTVV.

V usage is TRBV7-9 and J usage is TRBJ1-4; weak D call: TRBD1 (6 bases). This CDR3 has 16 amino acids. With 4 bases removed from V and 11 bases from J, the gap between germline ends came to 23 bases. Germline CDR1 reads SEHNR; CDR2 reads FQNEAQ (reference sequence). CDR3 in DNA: TGTGCCAGCAGCTCCCAACCCGGGAGTCAGGGGATCAAACTGTTTTTT. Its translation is CASSSQPGSQGIKLFF. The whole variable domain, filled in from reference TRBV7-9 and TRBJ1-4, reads DTGVSQNPRHKITKRGQNVTFRCDPISEHNRLYWYRQTLGQGPEFLTYFQNEAQLEKSRLLSDRFSAERPKGSFSTLEIQRTEQGDSAMYLCASSSQPGSQGIKLFFGSGTQLSVL.

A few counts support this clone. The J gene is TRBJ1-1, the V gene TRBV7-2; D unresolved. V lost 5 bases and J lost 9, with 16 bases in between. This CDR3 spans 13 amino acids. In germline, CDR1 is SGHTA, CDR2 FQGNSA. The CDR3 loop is CASSPSRQTQAFF. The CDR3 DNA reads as TGTGCCAGCAGCCCTAGCAGGCAGACACAAGCTTTCTTT.

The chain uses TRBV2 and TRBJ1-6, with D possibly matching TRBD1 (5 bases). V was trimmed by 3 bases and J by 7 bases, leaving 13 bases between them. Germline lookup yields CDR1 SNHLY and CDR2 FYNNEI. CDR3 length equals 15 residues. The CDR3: CASSEPGKVNSPLHF. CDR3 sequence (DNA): TGTGCCAGCAGTGAGCCAGGGAAGGTGAATTCACCCCTCCACTTT.

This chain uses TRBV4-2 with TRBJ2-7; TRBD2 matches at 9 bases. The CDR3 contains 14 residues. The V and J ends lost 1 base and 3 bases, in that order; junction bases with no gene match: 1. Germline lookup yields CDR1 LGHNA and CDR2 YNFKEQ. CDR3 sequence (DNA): TGTGCCAGCAGCCAAGGCGGGGGGGGCTACGAGCAGTACTTC. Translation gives CASSQGGGGYEQYF.

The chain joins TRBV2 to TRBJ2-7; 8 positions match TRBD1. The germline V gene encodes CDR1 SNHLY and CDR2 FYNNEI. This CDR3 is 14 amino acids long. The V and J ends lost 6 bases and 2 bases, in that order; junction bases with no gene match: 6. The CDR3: CASRGDRRTYEQYF. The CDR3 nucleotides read TGTGCCAGCAGGGGGGACAGGCGAACCTACGAGCAGTACTTC.

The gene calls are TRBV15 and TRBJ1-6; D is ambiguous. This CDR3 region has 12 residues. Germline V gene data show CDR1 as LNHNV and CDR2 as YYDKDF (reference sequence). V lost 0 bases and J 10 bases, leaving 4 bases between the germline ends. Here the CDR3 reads CATSRDLSPLHF. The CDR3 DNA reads TGTGCCACCAGCAGAGATTTGTCACCCCTCCACTTT.

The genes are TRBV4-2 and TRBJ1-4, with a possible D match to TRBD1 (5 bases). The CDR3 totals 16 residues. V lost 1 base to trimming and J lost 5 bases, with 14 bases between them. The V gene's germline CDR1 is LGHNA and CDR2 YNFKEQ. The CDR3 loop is CASSQGGGEGNEKLFF. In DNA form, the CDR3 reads TGTGCCAGCAGCCAAGGGGGAGGGGAGGGAAATGAAAAACTGTTTTTT.

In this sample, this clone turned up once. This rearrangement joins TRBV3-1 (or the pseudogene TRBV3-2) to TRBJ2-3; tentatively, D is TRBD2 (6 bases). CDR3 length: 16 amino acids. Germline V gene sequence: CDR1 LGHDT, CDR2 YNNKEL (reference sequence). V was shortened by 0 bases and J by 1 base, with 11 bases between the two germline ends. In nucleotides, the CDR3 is TGTGCCAGCAGCCAAGATCGGGGACTGGGCACAGATACGCAGTATTTT. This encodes CASSQDRGLGTDTQYF.

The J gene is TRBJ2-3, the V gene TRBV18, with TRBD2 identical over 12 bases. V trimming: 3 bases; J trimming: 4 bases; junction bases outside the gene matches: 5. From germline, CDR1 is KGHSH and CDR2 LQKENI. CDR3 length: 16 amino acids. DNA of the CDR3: TGTGCCAGCTCACCTCCGGGACTAGCGGGCTCAGATACGCAGTATTTT. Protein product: CASSPPGLAGSDTQYF.

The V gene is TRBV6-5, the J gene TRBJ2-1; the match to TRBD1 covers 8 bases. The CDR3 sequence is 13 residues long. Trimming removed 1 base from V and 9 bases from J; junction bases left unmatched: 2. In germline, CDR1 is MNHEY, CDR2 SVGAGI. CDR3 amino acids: CASSYWTGSEQFF. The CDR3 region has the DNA TGTGCCAGCAGTTACTGGACAGGGAGTGAGCAGTTCTTC.

This CDR3 reads CASSLAQVNTGELFF. CDR3 in DNA: TGTGCCAGCAGCTTAGCGCAGGTGAACACCGGGGAGCTGTTTTTT. The chain uses TRBV11-3 and TRBJ2-2; unclear D gene. The CDR3 loop spans 15 amino acids. V lost 1 base, J lost 1 base, and 7 bases lay in between. Germline V gives CDR1 SGHNT, CDR2 YENEEA.

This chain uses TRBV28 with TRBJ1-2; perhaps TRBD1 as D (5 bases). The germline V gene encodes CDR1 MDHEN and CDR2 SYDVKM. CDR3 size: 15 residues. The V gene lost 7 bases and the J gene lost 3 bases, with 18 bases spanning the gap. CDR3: CASNGGGRMDYGYTF. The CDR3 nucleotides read TGTGCCAGCAACGGTGGGGGACGAATGGACTATGGCTACACCTTC.

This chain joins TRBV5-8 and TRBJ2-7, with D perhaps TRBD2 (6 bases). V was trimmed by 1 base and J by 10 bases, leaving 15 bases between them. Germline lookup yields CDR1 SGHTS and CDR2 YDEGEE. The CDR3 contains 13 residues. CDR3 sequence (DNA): TGTGCCAGCAGCTTGACTTCCCTAGCGCCTCAGTACTTC. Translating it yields CASSLTSLAPQYF. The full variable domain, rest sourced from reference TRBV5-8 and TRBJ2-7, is EAGVTQSPTHLIKTRGQQATLRCSPISGHTSVYWYQQALGLGLQFLLWYDEGEERNRGNFPPRFSGRQFPNYSSELNVNALELEDSALYLCASSLTSLAPQYFGPGTRLTVT.

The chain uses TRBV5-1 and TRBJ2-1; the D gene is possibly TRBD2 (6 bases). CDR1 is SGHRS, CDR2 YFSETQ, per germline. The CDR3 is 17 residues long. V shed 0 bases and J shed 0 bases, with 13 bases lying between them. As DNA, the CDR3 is TGCGCCAGCAGCTTGGGTTTAGCGGTGAGCTCCTACAATGAGCAGTTCTTC. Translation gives CASSLGLAVSSYNEQFF.

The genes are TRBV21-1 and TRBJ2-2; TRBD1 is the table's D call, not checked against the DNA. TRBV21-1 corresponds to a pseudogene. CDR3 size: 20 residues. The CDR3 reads CASSSSLGQGHHLNTGELFF. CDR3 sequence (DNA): TGTGCCAGCAGCTCCAGTTTAGGACAGGGGCACCATCTGAACACCGGGGAGCTGTTTTTT.

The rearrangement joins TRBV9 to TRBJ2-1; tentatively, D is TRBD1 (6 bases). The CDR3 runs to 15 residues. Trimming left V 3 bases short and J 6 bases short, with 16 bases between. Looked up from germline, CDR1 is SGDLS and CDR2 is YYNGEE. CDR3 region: CASSESGTNGNEQFF. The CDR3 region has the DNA TGTGCCAGCAGCGAATCCGGGACAAACGGCAATGAGCAGTTCTTC.

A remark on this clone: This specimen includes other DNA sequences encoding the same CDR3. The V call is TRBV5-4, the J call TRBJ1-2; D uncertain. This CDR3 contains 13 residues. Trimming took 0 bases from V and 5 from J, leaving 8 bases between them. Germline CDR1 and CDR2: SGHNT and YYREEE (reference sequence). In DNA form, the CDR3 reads TGTGCCAGCAGCTTGGATAAGGTATATGGCTACACCTTC. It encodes CASSLDKVYGYTF.

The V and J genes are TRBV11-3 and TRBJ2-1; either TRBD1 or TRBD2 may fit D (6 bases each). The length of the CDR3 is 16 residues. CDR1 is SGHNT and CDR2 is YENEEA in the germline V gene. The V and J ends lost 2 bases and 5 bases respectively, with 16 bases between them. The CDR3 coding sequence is TGTGCCAGCAGCTTATACCGGGGGCCCCCTCACAATGAGCAGTTCTTC. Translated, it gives CASSLYRGPPHNEQFF. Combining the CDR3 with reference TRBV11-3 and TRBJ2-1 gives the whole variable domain EAGVVQSPRYKIIEKKQPVAFWCNPISGHNTLYWYLQNLGQGPELLIRYENEEAVDDSQLPKDRFSAERLKGVDSTLKIQPAELGDSAVYLCASSLYRGPPHNEQFFGPGTRLTVL.

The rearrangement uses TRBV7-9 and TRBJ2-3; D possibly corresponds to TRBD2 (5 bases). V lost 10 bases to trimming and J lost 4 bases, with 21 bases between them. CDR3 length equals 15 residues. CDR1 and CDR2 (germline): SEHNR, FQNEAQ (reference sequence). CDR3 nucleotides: TGTGCCACCAAACGGGATTCCTCCTCCCCAGATACGCAGTATTTT. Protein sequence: CATKRDSSSPDTQYF. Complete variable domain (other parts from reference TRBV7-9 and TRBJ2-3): DTGVSQNPRHKITKRGQNVTFRCDPISEHNRLYWYRQTLGQGPEFLTYFQNEAQLEKSRLLSDRFSAERPKGSFSTLEIQRTEQGDSAMYLCATKRDSSSPDTQYFGPGTRLTVL.